A selection of T cell receptor beta chains follows, all from one sample in a study of cytomegalovirus exposure and HLA in healthy donors. Using immunoSEQ multiplex PCR, the repertoire was profiled, and TCRdb retains in-frame clones only, with some absent. This sample has about 160,000 clones, with over 75% found just once. The sequencing input was PBMCs. The receptor set was obtained from a woman aged 50 to 60 in good health and CMV-seropositive. CDR3s include the opening cysteine and the closing phenylalanine or tryptophan. A D gene is named only where the DNA matches it firmly. Part of the rows lack a size; the others show once, few, many or a class for expanded clones.

>-|TRBJ1-1|-|TRBV11-3
CASSLAGGNTEAFF
TGTGCCAGCAGCTTAGCGGGGGGGAACACTGAAGCTTTCTTT
>-|TRBJ2-7|TRBD2|TRBV9
CASSVGLAGLYEQYF
TGTGCCAGCAGCGTAGGACTAGCGGGACTCTACGAGCAGTACTTC
>-|TRBJ2-1|TRBD2|TRBV18
CASSPTGSGSVYNEQFF
TGTGCCAGCTCACCCACTGGTAGCGGGAGTGTCTACAATGAGCAGTTCTTC
>-|TRBJ2-7|TRBD2|TRBV6-5
CASSPPSGRAYEQYF
TGTGCCAGCAGCCCACCCAGCGGGAGGGCCTACGAGCAGTACTTC
>once|TRBJ2-7|-|TRBV21-1
CASSYPGLAPYEQYF
TGTGCCAGCAGCTACCCGGGACTAGCCCCCTACGAGCAGTACTTC
>-|TRBJ1-5|-|TRBV28
CASSPYGEKWDIRGNQPQHF
TGTGCCAGCAGTCCCTATGGGGAAAAGTGGGACATACGGGGCAATCAGCCCCAGCATTTT
>-|TRBJ1-1|TRBD1|TRBV5-4
CASSSPKGANTEAFF
TGTGCCAGCAGCTCCCCTAAGGGGGCGAACACTGAAGCTTTCTTT
>few|TRBJ2-3|-|TRBV10-1
CASRATGSGTDTQYF
TGCGCCAGCAGAGCCACAGGGTCCGGCACAGATACGCAGTATTTT
>-|TRBJ2-7|TRBD1|TRBV27
CASSLQWRPRGPPYYEQYF
TGTGCCAGCAGTTTACAATGGCGACCCAGGGGGCCCCCGTATTACGAGCAGTACTTC
>once|TRBJ2-5|-|TRBV7-2
CASSLARDWQETQYF
TGTGCCAGCAGCTTAGCCCGGGACTGGCAAGAGACCCAGTACTTC
>-|TRBJ2-5|-|TRBV29-1
CSVEDSQQGTQYF
TGCAGCGTTGAAGATTCGCAGCAGGGGACCCAGTACTTC
>-|TRBJ2-5|TRBD1|TRBV2
CATSFGGQGQETQYF
TGTGCCACCAGTTTCGGAGGACAGGGACAAGAGACCCAGTACTTC
>once|TRBJ2-7|TRBD2|TRBV27
CASSLDGTSGSFSYEQYF
TGTGCCAGCAGTTTAGATGGGACTAGCGGGAGTTTCTCCTACGAGCAGTACTTC
>-|TRBJ2-7|TRBD2|TRBV6-6
CASSYYLTSGGEQYF
TGTGCCAGCAGTTACTATCTCACTAGCGGGGGCGAGCAGTACTTC
>-|TRBJ2-1|TRBD2|TRBV27
CASSLGTRGDEQFF
TGTGCCAGCAGTTTGGGGACTAGGGGCGATGAGCAGTTCTTC
>-|TRBJ2-3|-|TRBV7-2
CASSLLAIPTDTQYF
TGTGCCAGCAGCTTGCTAGCGATTCCCACAGATACGCAGTATTTT
>-|TRBJ2-3|TRBD2|TRBV9
CASSVDSGETDTQYF
TGTGCCAGCAGCGTAGATAGCGGGGAGACAGATACGCAGTATTTT
>once|TRBJ1-1|TRBD1|TRBV19
CASSESPGTGAWGAFF
TGTGCCAGTAGCGAGTCCCCCGGGACAGGGGCGTGGGGAGCTTTCTTT
>few|TRBJ1-5|-|TRBV6-1
CASTPLGSGQPQHF
TGTGCCAGCACCCCCTTAGGGAGTGGGCAGCCCCAGCATTTT
>-|TRBJ1-1|-|TRBV6-6
CASSYTPDGAFF
TGTGCCAGCAGTTACACACCCGATGGAGCTTTCTTT
>-|TRBJ1-5|-|TRBV5-6
CASSLQDQPQHF
TGTGCCAGCAGCTTGCAGGATCAGCCCCAGCATTTT
>-|TRBJ1-1|-|TRBV4-1
CASSRLVSRGTEAFF
TGCGCCAGCAGCCGTTTGGTATCTCGCGGCACTGAAGCTTTCTTT
>-|TRBJ2-1|-|TRBV4-2
CASRESESSYNEQFF
TGTGCCAGCAGAGAAAGCGAAAGCTCCTACAATGAGCAGTTCTTC
>-|TRBJ1-5|-|TRBV5-4
CASSPGPRGTQHF
TGTGCCAGCAGCCCCGGGCCTCGAGGGACCCAGCATTTT
>once|TRBJ2-7|-|TRBV13
CASSLDGSYYEQYF
TGTGCCAGCAGCTTAGACGGGAGTTACTACGAGCAGTACTTC
>-|TRBJ2-5|TRBD2|TRBV18
CASSPRTSGRETQYF
TGTGCCAGCTCCCCTAGGACTAGCGGCCGGGAGACCCAGTACTTC
>-|TRBJ1-1|TRBD1|TRBV30
CACRTGFDLEAFF
TGTGCCTGCCGGACAGGATTTGACTTGGAAGCTTTCTTT
>-|TRBJ1-5|TRBD1|TRBV6-6
CASNRGLGQPQHF
TGTGCCAGTAACAGGGGGCTGGGTCAGCCCCAGCATTTT
>-|TRBJ2-7|-|TRBV5-1
CASTATPTGGSEQYF
TGCGCCAGCACCGCAACCCCCACGGGTGGCAGCGAGCAGTACTTC
>-|TRBJ1-4|-|TRBV30
CAWSHGGRNNEKLFF
TGTGCCTGGAGTCATGGGGGGAGAAATAATGAAAAACTGTTTTTT
>-|TRBJ2-7|TRBD2|TRBV30
CAWSVGGSSCEQYF
TGTGCCTGGAGTGTAGGCGGGAGCTCCTGCGAGCAGTACTTC
>-|TRBJ2-1|TRBD1|TRBV29-1
CSAGTVYNEQFF
TGCAGCGCCGGGACAGTATACAATGAGCAGTTCTTC
>-|TRBJ2-7|-|TRBV2
CASSSRSYEQYF
TGTGCCAGCAGTTCTCGTTCTTACGAGCAGTACTTC
>few|TRBJ2-3|-|TRBV4-1
CASSQREIGTDTQYF
TGCGCCAGCAGCCAACGGGAGATCGGCACAGATACGCAGTATTTT
>-|TRBJ2-3|-|TRBV5-4
CASSLSSGNTDTQYF
TGTGCCAGCAGCTTGTCCAGCGGTAACACAGATACGCAGTATTTT
>-|TRBJ2-2|TRBD2|TRBV2
CASRRETTGELFF
TGTGCCAGCAGGCGGGAGACCACCGGGGAGCTGTTTTTT
>-|TRBJ2-6|-|TRBV6-1
CASSGGGISGANVLTF
TGTGCCAGCAGTGGGGGCGGGATCTCTGGGGCCAACGTCCTGACTTTC
>-|TRBJ2-1|TRBD1|TRBV4-3
CASSQDLQGVRNEQFF
TGCGCCAGCAGCCAAGATTTGCAGGGGGTGAGGAATGAGCAGTTCTTC
>-|TRBJ2-1|-|TRBV19
CASSLRAYNEQFF
TGTGCCAGTAGCCTGCGGGCTTACAATGAGCAGTTCTTC
>-|TRBJ2-2|TRBD1|TRBV6-5
CASRGQGDTGELFF
TGTGCCAGCAGGGGACAGGGGGACACCGGGGAGCTGTTTTTT
>-|TRBJ2-3|-|TRBV7-2
CASSWTPSDTQYF
TGTGCCAGCAGCTGGACACCGTCCGATACGCAGTATTTT
>-|TRBJ2-2|TRBD2|TRBV6-4
CASSVSGGYTGELFF
TGTGCCAGCAGTGTTAGCGGGGGCTACACCGGGGAGCTGTTTTTT
>once|TRBJ2-1|TRBD2|TRBV4-3
CASSQNGLGGLAPNEQFF
TGCGCCAGCAGCCAAAATGGGCTGGGGGGACTAGCTCCAAATGAGCAGTTCTTC
>few|TRBJ1-1|-|TRBV7-9
CASSLVHPNTEAFF
TGTGCCAGCAGCTTGGTACATCCGAACACTGAAGCTTTCTTT
>-|TRBJ1-4|TRBD1|TRBV5-1
CASSNTGGYNEKLFF
TGCGCCAGCAGCAATACAGGGGGGTATAATGAAAAACTGTTTTTT
>-|TRBJ2-1|-|TRBV7-3
CASSLDIYNEQFF
TGTGCCAGCAGCTTGGACATCTACAATGAGCAGTTCTTC
>-|TRBJ1-4|TRBD1|TRBV2
CASSGTGGAEKLFF
TGTGCCAGCAGCGGGACAGGGGGTGCCGAAAAACTGTTTTTT
>-|TRBJ2-1|-|TRBV2
CASGGDILAVQFF
TGTGCCAGCGGTGGGGACATCCTTGCGGTGCAGTTCTTC
>-|TRBJ1-1|-|TRBV28
CASSLWANTEAFF
TGTGCCAGCAGTTTATGGGCGAACACTGAAGCTTTCTTT
>few|TRBJ1-3|TRBD1|TRBV11-2
CASSSTGGSGNTIYF
TGTGCCAGCAGCTCCACAGGGGGCTCTGGAAACACCATATATTTT
>-|TRBJ1-5|TRBD1|TRBV28
CASSSRDRGQVQPQHF
TGTGCCAGCAGTTCCCGGGACAGGGGGCAGGTTCAGCCCCAGCATTTT
>-|TRBJ1-4|-|TRBV7-9
CASSPPGGTNEKLFF
TGTGCCAGCAGCCCCCCCGGGGGGACTAATGAAAAACTGTTTTTT
>-|TRBJ1-1|-|TRBV28
CASSFDQGTLNTEAFF
TGTGCCAGCAGTTTCGATCAGGGAACATTGAACACTGAAGCTTTCTTT
>-|TRBJ1-5|TRBD1|TRBV19
CASWGDRGFQPQHF
TGTGCCAGCTGGGGGGACAGGGGGTTTCAGCCCCAGCATTTT
>few|TRBJ1-6|TRBD1|TRBV4-3
CASSRQAGTGDSPLHF
TGCGCCAGCAGCCGCCAGGCCGGGACAGGGGATTCACCCCTCCACTTT